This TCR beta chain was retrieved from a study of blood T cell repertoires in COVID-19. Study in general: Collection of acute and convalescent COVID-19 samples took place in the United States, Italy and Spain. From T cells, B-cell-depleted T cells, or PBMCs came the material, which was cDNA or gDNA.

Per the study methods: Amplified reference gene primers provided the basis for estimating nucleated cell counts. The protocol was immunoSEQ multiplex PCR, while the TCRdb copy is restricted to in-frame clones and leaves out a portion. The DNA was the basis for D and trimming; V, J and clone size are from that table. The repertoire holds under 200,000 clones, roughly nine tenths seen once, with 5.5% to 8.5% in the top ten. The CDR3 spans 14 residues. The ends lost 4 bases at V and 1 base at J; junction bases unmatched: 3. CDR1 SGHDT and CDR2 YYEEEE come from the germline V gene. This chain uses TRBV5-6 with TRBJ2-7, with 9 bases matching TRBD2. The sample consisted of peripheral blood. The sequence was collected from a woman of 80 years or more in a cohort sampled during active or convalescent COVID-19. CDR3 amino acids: CASSKTSGSYEQYV. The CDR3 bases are TGTGCCAGCAGCAAGACTAGCGGATCCTACGAGCAGTACGTC.